A selection of T cell receptor beta chains follows, all from one sample in a study of blood T cell repertoires in COVID-19. Sequencing was performed with immunoSEQ multiplex PCR; in TCRdb, only in-frame clones are kept and a portion is missing. This table holds roughly 190,000 clones, around 80% found once. The specimen was peripheral blood. The receptors were sampled from a man aged 25 to 40 with active or convalescent COVID-19. Both conserved end residues are part of each CDR3. Each record gives: D gene, V gene, J gene, clone size, CDR3 protein, CDR3 DNA. The D gene is left open where the match is weak. Only part of the rows carry a size: once, few, many, or a class if the clone is expanded.

TRBD1	TRBV19	TRBJ1-6	.	CASSAAGQGNSPLHF	TGTGCCAGTAGTGCCGCTGGACAGGGAAATTCACCCCTCCACTTT
.	TRBV18	TRBJ1-3	once	CASSPSRGPGNTIYF	TGTGCCAGCTCACCGAGCAGAGGGCCTGGAAACACCATATATTTT
.	TRBV30	TRBJ2-2	.	CAWRPLSGELFF	TGTGCCTGGAGGCCCCTCAGCGGGGAGCTGTTTTTT
.	TRBV6-1	TRBJ1-3	.	CASSEAMSGNTIYF	TGTGCCAGCAGTGAGGCCATGTCTGGAAACACCATATATTTT
TRBD1	TRBV2	TRBJ1-6	.	CASGGGQGDNSPLHF	TGTGCCAGCGGAGGAGGACAGGGAGATAATTCACCCCTCCACTTT
.	TRBV7-6	TRBJ1-1	.	CASSSSGTSNTEAFF	TGTGCCAGCAGCTCATCAGGGACATCGAACACTGAAGCTTTCTTT
.	TRBV6-4	TRBJ2-1	.	CASSERDNNEQFF	TGTGCCAGCAGTGAACGGGACAACAATGAGCAGTTCTTC
TRBD2	TRBV18	TRBJ2-1	.	CASLLLAGGPSEQFF	TGTGCCAGCTTACTACTAGCGGGGGGCCCCAGTGAGCAGTTCTTC
.	TRBV11-3	TRBJ2-1	.	CASSLVGTAPGNEQFF	TGTGCCAGCAGCTTAGTAGGGACTGCGCCGGGCAATGAGCAGTTCTTC
.	TRBV28	TRBJ1-3	few	CASSFENSGNTIYF	TGTGCCAGCAGTTTCGAGAACTCTGGAAACACCATATATTTT
.	TRBV27	TRBJ1-2	.	CASSLGIWGDGYTF	TGTGCCAGCAGTTTAGGAATCTGGGGCGATGGCTACACCTTC
TRBD1	TRBV28	TRBJ1-2	once	CASSGGNYGYTF	TGTGCCAGCTCAGGGGGCAACTATGGCTACACCTTC
TRBD2	TRBV7-9	TRBJ2-1	once	CASSPPGLATNEQFF	TGTGCCAGCAGCCCCCCGGGACTAGCGACCAATGAGCAGTTCTTC
.	TRBV7-9	TRBJ1-3	.	CASSPTGPGNTIYF	TGTGCCAGCAGCCCCACAGGTCCTGGAAACACCATATATTTT
.	TRBV7-2	TRBJ1-5	few	CASSFTGGGSQPQHF	TGTGCCAGCAGCTTTACCGGGGGCGGGAGTCAGCCCCAGCATTTT
.	TRBV7-2	TRBJ1-3	once	CASSLAPQGSGNTIYF	TGTGCCAGCAGCTTAGCGCCACAGGGATCTGGAAACACCATATATTTT
.	TRBV29-1	TRBJ1-1	.	CSFRKGRPEAFF	TGCAGCTTCAGGAAGGGGCGGCCTGAAGCTTTCTTT
.	TRBV27	TRBJ1-1	.	CASRAPGHGKMNTEAFF	TGTGCCAGCAGAGCTCCCGGACACGGCAAAATGAACACTGAAGCTTTCTTT
.	TRBV6-5	TRBJ2-1	.	CASSSSGEPYNEQFF	TGTGCCAGCAGTTCTAGTGGAGAACCCTACAATGAGCAGTTCTTC
.	TRBV28	TRBJ2-1	.	CASSLTRRWDEQFF	TGTGCCAGCAGTTTAACCCGGAGGTGGGATGAGCAGTTCTTC
.	TRBV19	TRBJ1-1	.	CASSIGFGGNTEAFF	TGTGCCAGTAGTATAGGGTTCGGGGGGAACACTGAAGCTTTCTTT
TRBD2	TRBV2	TRBJ2-5	.	CASSPLAGSQETQYF	TGTGCCAGCAGTCCTCTAGCGGGGTCACAAGAGACCCAGTACTTC
.	TRBV27	TRBJ2-7	few	CASSSRGGYYEQYF	TGTGCCAGCAGTTCGCGGGGCGGGTACTACGAGCAGTACTTC
.	TRBV12-3/TRBV12-4	TRBJ2-3	once	CASSPVNPDTQYF	TGTGCCAGCAGCCCGGTTAACCCAGATACGCAGTATTTT
.	TRBV6-2/TRBV6-3	TRBJ1-5	.	CASSPRTVLSNQPQHF	TGTGCCAGCAGTCCCCGGACAGTTCTTAGCAATCAGCCCCAGCATTTT
TRBD2	TRBV7-6	TRBJ2-2	.	CASSRLRLAGGTGELFF	TGTGCCAGCAGCCGCCTGAGACTAGCGGGGGGCACCGGGGAGCTGTTTTTT